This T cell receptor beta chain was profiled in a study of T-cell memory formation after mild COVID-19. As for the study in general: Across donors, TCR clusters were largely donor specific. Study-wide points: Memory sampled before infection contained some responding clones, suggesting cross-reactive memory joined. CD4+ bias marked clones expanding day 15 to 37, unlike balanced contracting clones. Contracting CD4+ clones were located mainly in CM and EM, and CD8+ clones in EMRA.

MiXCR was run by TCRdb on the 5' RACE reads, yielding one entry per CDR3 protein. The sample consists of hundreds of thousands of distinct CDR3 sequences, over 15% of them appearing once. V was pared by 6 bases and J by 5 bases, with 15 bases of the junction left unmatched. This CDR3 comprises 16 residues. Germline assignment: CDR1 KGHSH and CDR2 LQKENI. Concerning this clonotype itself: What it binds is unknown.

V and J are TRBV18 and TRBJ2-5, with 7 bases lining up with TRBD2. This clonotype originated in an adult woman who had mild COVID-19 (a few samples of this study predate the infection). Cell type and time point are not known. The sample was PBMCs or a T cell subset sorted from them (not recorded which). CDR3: CASSPPGLQRKETQYF. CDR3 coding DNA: TGTGCCAGCTCCCCTCCGGGACTACAGCGTAAGGAGACCCAGTACTTC.